This TCR beta chain was captured by sequencing in a study of cytomegalovirus exposure and HLA in healthy donors. Findings and limits, study-wide: Compared with the approximately 680-donor mean, an Asian-associated ancestry cluster reportedly had fewer N-insertions, according to a later analysis. The availability of immune exposure information extended only to CMV serostatus. A list of 150 or so TCR beta chains associated with cytomegalovirus was given.

About this clone: Antigen unknown.

Primers: 60 Vbeta forward and 13 Jbeta reverse. Clones were read by immunoSEQ multiplex PCR, and TCRdb kept only the in-frame ones, dropping some. Counted here are roughly 180,000 clones, over 80% occurring once; the ten biggest clones make up 1.3% to 1.5%. The germline V and J ends were trimmed by 8 bases and 10 bases, with 18 bases remaining between them. The CDR3 loop spans 13 amino acids. Germline CDR1 is MNHEY and CDR2 is SMNVEV (reference sequence). The V and J genes are TRBV27 and TRBJ2-1; tentative D call: TRBD2 (5 bases). The sequencing sample was made of PBMCs. This receptor was obtained from a girl aged 5 to 17 in good health and CMV-seropositive. The CDR3 here is CASRGWGLGEQFF. The CDR3 DNA reads as TGTGCCAGCCGGGGATGGGGTTTGGGAGAGCAGTTCTTC.